These 18 T cell receptor beta chains originate from one sample sequenced in a study of blood T cell repertoires in COVID-19. Clones were read by immunoSEQ multiplex PCR, and TCRdb kept only the in-frame ones, dropping some. The sample gives around 700,000 clones, approximately 90% of which show up once; 0.2% to 0.3% is in the top ten. Material for sequencing was peripheral blood. The receptors were sampled from a woman between 18 and 29 years old with acute or convalescent COVID-19.

In regard to this clone: The sample has other DNA sequences that encode this CDR3 too. The DNA for the CDR3 is TGTGCCAGCAGCTTGGGACAGGGATTATATGGCTACACCTTC. Translating gives CASSLGQGLYGYTF. The chain uses TRBV5-6 and TRBJ1-2, with 7 bases fitting TRBD1. The CDR3 has 14 amino acids. Trimming removed 0 bases from V and 5 bases from J; junction bases left unmatched: 4. Germline CDR1 reads SGHDT; CDR2 reads YYEEEE.

V usage is TRBV11-2 and J usage is TRBJ2-5; D might be TRBD2 (5 bases). Germline V gene lookup returns CDR1 SGHAT and CDR2 FQNNGV. The CDR3 spans 16 residues. The V end was cut by 2 bases, the J end by 5 bases, with 18 bases between. The CDR3 protein is CASSLMTTSGWETQYF. DNA of the CDR3: TGTGCCAGCAGCTTAATGACTACCTCGGGCTGGGAGACCCAGTACTTC.

The chain uses TRBV7-8 and TRBJ2-1; TRBD2 might be the D (6 bases). There are 18 residues in the CDR3. With 1 base removed from V and 0 bases from J, the gap between germline ends came to 16 bases. Germline V CDR1 and CDR2: SGHVS, FQNEAQ. As DNA, the CDR3 is TGTGCCAGCAGCTTAGGGCTAGGGCGGGGCAGCTCCTACAATGAGCAGTTCTTC. Its translation: CASSLGLGRGSSYNEQFF. The variable domain in full, completed from reference TRBV7-8 and TRBJ2-1, reads GAGVSQSPRYKVAKRGQDVALRCDPISGHVSLFWYQQALGQGPEFLTYFQNEAQLDKSGLPSDRFFAERPEGSVSTLKIQRTQQEDSAVYLCASSLGLGRGSSYNEQFFGPGTRLTVL.

V is TRBV5-4 and J is TRBJ2-3; D perhaps matches TRBD1 (6 bases). This CDR3 is built from 15 residues. V lost 3 bases and J 0 bases, leaving 11 bases between the germline ends. Looked up from germline, CDR1 is SGHNT and CDR2 is YYREEE (reference sequence). CDR3 in DNA: TGTGCCAGCAGCTCACAGGGAAGGAGCACAGATACGCAGTATTTT. Translation gives CASSSQGRSTDTQYF.

The chain links TRBV11-2 to TRBJ2-7; tentative D call: TRBD2 (7 bases). V was clipped by 3 bases and J by 4 bases, with 16 bases between them. The CDR3 contains 15 residues. The germline gives CDR1 SGHAT, CDR2 FQNNGV. In DNA, the CDR3 is TGTGCCAGCAGCTTTGGGGGGGGGCAGGAATACGAGCAGTACTTC. This codes for CASSFGGGQEYEQYF.

The V call is TRBV5-6, the J call TRBJ2-2; TRBD1 agrees at 10 bases. CDR1 is SGHDT and CDR2 is YYEEEE in the germline V gene. This CDR3 spans 16 amino acids. After removal of 4 bases from V and 4 bases from J, the junction contained 7 bases not matched to a gene. CDR3 nucleotides: TGTGCCAGCAGCATCCGGGACAGGGGAGCCACCGGGGAGCTGTTTTTT. Translated, it gives CASSIRDRGATGELFF.

The chain links TRBV15 to TRBJ2-1, with 9 nucleotides matching TRBD2. This CDR3 spans 16 amino acids. Germline lookup yields CDR1 LNHNV and CDR2 YYDKDF (reference sequence). V gave up 5 bases and J gave up 4 bases; unmatched junction bases: 9. CDR3 sequence reads: CATSPVAGAPYNEQFF. The CDR3 coding sequence is TGTGCCACCAGCCCGGTAGCGGGGGCCCCATACAATGAGCAGTTCTTC.

CDR3 nucleotide sequence: TGCGCCAGCAGCCTCGACAGGGGGGGAGAGACCCAGTACTTC. Translating it yields CASSLDRGGETQYF. The gene calls are TRBV5-1 and TRBJ2-5; TRBD1 agrees at 9 bases. This CDR3 region has 14 residues. Looked up from germline, CDR1 is SGHRS and CDR2 is YFSETQ. V lost 4 bases and J lost 4; bases outside the gene matches: 5.

This chain joins TRBV9 and TRBJ2-1, with 12 nucleotides matching TRBD1. The CDR3 spans 15 residues. Trimming at V came to 3 bases and at J to 8 bases, leaving 6 bases not matched to a gene. CDR1 SGDLS and CDR2 YYNGEE come from the germline V gene. In nucleotides, the CDR3 is TGTGCCAGCAGCGACGGGACAGGGGGCCTTGATGAGCAGTTCTTC. Translating gives CASSDGTGGLDEQFF.

This sequence joins TRBV12-5 and TRBJ1-2; tentative D call: TRBD1 (6 bases). The V gene lost 6 bases and the J gene lost 6 bases, with 11 bases spanning the gap. The germline V gene has CDR1 LGHNT and CDR2 FRNRAP. The CDR3 sequence is 12 residues long. The CDR3 nucleotides read TGTGCTAGTGGCAGGGGTTGGGATGGCTACACCTTC. Amino acid sequence: CASGRGWDGYTF.

The chain has TRBV29-1 and TRBJ1-2; D may be TRBD1 (5 bases). This CDR3 contains 12 residues. The V gene's germline CDR1 is SQVTM and CDR2 ANQGSEA. Deletions cut 5 bases from V and 8 bases from J, with 15 bases between. The CDR3 sequence is CSVRFREEGYTF. DNA for the CDR3: TGCAGCGTTAGATTCAGGGAAGAGGGCTACACCTTC.

The chain employs TRBV18 and TRBJ1-1; weak D call: TRBD1 (5 bases). Between the trimmed V and J ends, which lost 4 bases and 3 bases, there was a span of 15 bases. Germline V lookup: CDR1 KGHSH, CDR2 LQKENI. The CDR3 has 15 amino acids. CDR3 in DNA: TGTGCCAGCTCACGGACCCCGACAGTCGACACTGAAGCTTTCTTT. Its translation is CASSRTPTVDTEAFF.

This sequence joins TRBV5-1 and TRBJ1-2; maybe TRBD1 (5 bases). This CDR3 spans 15 amino acids. V was cut by 0 bases and J by 7 bases, with 16 bases left in between. CDR1 SGHRS and CDR2 YFSETQ come from the germline V gene. The DNA of the CDR3 is TGCGCCAGCAGCTTGGGACCTCAGGGTACCGTTGGCTACACCTTC. This encodes CASSLGPQGTVGYTF.

The chain carries TRBV7-8 and TRBJ1-6; a possible D gene is TRBD1 (6 bases). Trimming took off 5 bases at V and 0 bases at J, with 20 bases between the two ends. Germline lookup yields CDR1 SGHVS and CDR2 FQNEAQ. CDR3 size: 19 residues. The CDR3 here is CASSNTGLGLGSYNSPLHF. CDR3 coding DNA: TGTGCCAGCAGCAATACAGGGTTGGGTCTTGGCTCCTATAATTCACCCCTCCACTTT.

As DNA, the CDR3 is TGTGCCAGCAGCGCCCGACTAGCGGGGGGGCCGGGCACCGGGGAGCTGTTTTTT. Its translation is CASSARLAGGPGTGELFF. V gene TRBV9 combines with J gene TRBJ2-2; 14 nucleotides align to TRBD2. The CDR3 loop spans 18 amino acids. V was pared by 3 bases and J by 4 bases, with 8 bases of the junction left unmatched. Germline lookup yields CDR1 SGDLS and CDR2 YYNGEE.

This chain uses TRBV7-2 with TRBJ1-1, with TRBD1 matching over 9 bases. Germline lookup yields CDR1 SGHTA and CDR2 FQGNSA. CDR3 length: 14 residues. J was trimmed by 5 bases and V by 5 bases; bases with no gene match: 6. The CDR3 sequence: CASSRDRASTEAFF. As DNA, the CDR3 is TGTGCCAGCAGCCGGGACAGGGCTTCAACTGAAGCTTTCTTT.

The chain has TRBV5-5 and TRBJ2-7; D unresolved. Germline CDR1 and CDR2: SGHKS and YYEKEE (reference sequence). The CDR3 is 13 residues long. With 0 bases removed from V and 2 bases from J, the gap between germline ends came to 6 bases. CDR3 region: CASSLELTYEQYF. The CDR3 DNA reads TGTGCCAGCAGCTTGGAGCTTACCTACGAGCAGTACTTC.

V and J are TRBV27 and TRBJ2-1; 7 bases align to TRBD2. V trimming: 3 bases; J trimming: 8 bases; junction bases outside the gene matches: 10. Germline V gene sequence: CDR1 MNHEY, CDR2 SMNVEV (reference sequence). The CDR3 is 15 amino acids. CDR3 in DNA: TGTGCCAGCAGTTTCGACTGGGGAGGGTACGATGAGCAGTTCTTC. It yields the protein CASSFDWGGYDEQFF.